Listed below are T cell receptor beta chains from one sample, sequenced in a study of blood T cell repertoires in COVID-19. Clones were read by immunoSEQ multiplex PCR, and TCRdb kept only the in-frame ones, dropping some. Among 100,000 to 130,000 clones listed, almost 85% were seen once. The material sequenced was peripheral blood. The receptor set was obtained from a human donor in a cohort sampled during active COVID-19. The CDR3 runs from the conserved cysteine through the conserved F or W. Fields, in order: J gene, V gene, CDR3 protein.

J gene: TRBJ1-1
V gene: TRBV11-2
CDR3 protein: CASSRDRNTEAFF

J gene: TRBJ1-1
V gene: TRBV2
CDR3 protein: CASLRDRGVNTEAFF

J gene: TRBJ2-3
V gene: TRBV9
CDR3 protein: CASSVAGGPGDTQYF

J gene: TRBJ2-3
V gene: TRBV18
CDR3 protein: CASSLGGRGTDTQYF

J gene: TRBJ2-3
V gene: TRBV5-1
CDR3 protein: CASSPLAGEDTQYF

J gene: TRBJ1-2
V gene: TRBV3-1/TRBV3-2
CDR3 protein: CASSAPGQGSGYTF

J gene: TRBJ1-2
V gene: TRBV12-3/TRBV12-4
CDR3 protein: CASSTRDGYTF

J gene: TRBJ2-3
V gene: TRBV5-1
CDR3 protein: CASSFHSPVAGVDTQYF

J gene: TRBJ2-1
V gene: TRBV5-1
CDR3 protein: CASSLAFSNEQFF

J gene: TRBJ1-2
V gene: TRBV4-3
CDR3 protein: CASSLGTPRGANYGYTF

J gene: TRBJ2-5
V gene: TRBV2
CDR3 protein: CATTTGGETQYF

J gene: TRBJ1-2
V gene: TRBV6-2/TRBV6-3
CDR3 protein: CASSPQGNYGYTF

J gene: TRBJ2-1
V gene: TRBV13
CDR3 protein: CASSLSGGLAGQTFF

J gene: TRBJ1-2
V gene: TRBV25-1
CDR3 protein: CASSASETGVRGYTF

J gene: TRBJ2-2
V gene: TRBV10-3
CDR3 protein: CATLGGMDTGELFF

J gene: TRBJ2-7
V gene: TRBV19
CDR3 protein: CASSSGSGTVTYEQYF

J gene: TRBJ2-3
V gene: TRBV29-1
CDR3 protein: CSVAVGSGGTDTQYF

J gene: TRBJ2-6
V gene: TRBV7-2
CDR3 protein: CASIQNSGANVLTF

J gene: TRBJ2-5
V gene: TRBV7-2
CDR3 protein: CASSLSRHQETQYF

J gene: TRBJ2-7
V gene: TRBV12-3/TRBV12-4
CDR3 protein: CASSVDRNYEQYF

J gene: TRBJ2-1
V gene: TRBV27
CDR3 protein: CASGRDRAYNEQFF

J gene: TRBJ1-2
V gene: TRBV5-5
CDR3 protein: CASSLIGIAYGYTF

J gene: TRBJ2-1
V gene: TRBV12-3/TRBV12-4
CDR3 protein: CASSPTGFNEQFF

J gene: TRBJ2-5
V gene: TRBV19
CDR3 protein: CASSYRTAQETQYF